The present T cell receptor (beta chain) was sequenced within a study of shared clonotypes between healthy human individuals. General study findings and limits: Tissues were not sampled, only blood, and their repertoires likely differ.

CDR1 is MDHEN, CDR2 SYDVKM, per germline. The CDR3 length is 14 residues. V was pared by 7 bases and J by 0 bases, with 6 bases of the junction left unmatched. Method: immunoSEQ multiplex PCR; TCRdb's copy keeps in-frame clones and lacks some. The data show some 1.4 million clones, around 97% seen once. As for this clone: Its antigen is still unknown.

Sequencing was carried out using naive CD4+ T cells sorted from blood. Subset defined: CD45RA+ positively selected. The rearrangement uses TRBV28 and TRBJ2-7; 7 bases align to TRBD2. This TCR derives from a man between 25 and 39 years old in good health. The CDR3 bases are TGTGCCAGCATATCTAGCGGAAGCTCCTACGAGCAGTACTTC. Protein sequence: CASISSGSSYEQYF.